This T cell receptor beta chain derives from a study of blood T cell repertoires in COVID-19 (dated by TCRdb to the early 2020s). Concerning the study at large: Samples from collaborators originated in the United States, Italy and Spain and spanned both the acute and convalescent phases of COVID-19. Subjects who had been exposed to COVID-19, were actively infected with it, or had recovered from it provided the deeply sampled blood TCRbeta repertoires that made up the dataset. The repertoires were made available in a free public database intended to serve as a resource for research on the immune response to SARS-CoV-2. The samples were drawn from the first 160 participants of the ongoing ImmuneRACE study and from some 1,300 subjects provided by 6 global collaborators. Sample metadata almost always included a de-identified subject ID, COVID-19 status, age in years and sex. Where available, HLA class I and class II types were taken from metadata supplied by the sample provider and were not determined by assay-based typing. The material from the prospective study consisted of cDNA or gDNA derived from T cells, B-cell-depleted T cells, or PBMCs. Overall results and qualifications from the work: The quantity of clinical and demographic metadata differed by source and by participant and was supplied without curation.

To note about this clone: What this receptor recognizes is not known. Qualities for individual bases were not recorded, and no much larger clone is one base off.

The collaborating institutions used their own protocols to collect whole blood in K2EDTA tubes. Collaborator samples were shipped for TCRbeta analysis as frozen whole blood, isolated PBMCs, or DNA extracted from either sample type. Taken from the germline V gene, the CDR1 and CDR2 loops are SGHDN and FVKESK. From the cysteine through the phenylalanine, the CDR3 covers 14 amino acids. Kept here is only the CDR3 DNA, which spans 42 bases and is read in frame from base 1. V is cut back by 1 base and J by 5 bases, with 4 bases in the junction unmatched. TCRbeta CDR3 regions were amplified from genomic DNA using the immunoSEQ Assay, a bias-controlled multiplex PCR. The paper's processing steps were these. Nucleated cell counts per sample were estimated from amplification of reference gene primers within the assay. To quantify the absolute abundance of each unique TCRbeta CDR3 rearrangement, sequence reads were collapsed and filtered. For each sample, productive Simpson clonality was calculated by taking the square root of Simpson's diversity index across productive rearrangements. TCRdb limited this immuneACCESS table to in-frame rearrangements with V and J called. A share of clones is missing; checked studies link under half to unresolved V genes, and the rest is unexplained. That table is the source of V, J and clone size, and D and trimming were worked out from the DNA. The sample table records about 190,000 clones; around 83% of these occur just once. The top ten clones comprise 2.9% of the sample.

The V and J genes are TRBV14 and TRBJ1-1, with TRBD1 matching 7 junction bases. The sequence was obtained from a man in his fifties with active or convalescent COVID-19. The source material was peripheral blood. The nucleotide sequence is given as TGTGCCAGCAGCCAAGTCAGGGGGTGGACTGAAGCTTTCTTT. Translated, this is CASSQVRGWTEAFF.